A selection of T cell receptor beta chains follows, all from one sample in a study of shared clonotypes between healthy human individuals. The assay was immunoSEQ multiplex PCR, and TCRdb's table has in-frame clones only and misses some. Here the sample spans over 2 million clones, 90% to 95% being singletons. Source material: naive CD4+ T cells sorted from blood. These receptors came from a man aged 18-30 years in good health. Each CDR3 is given with its conserved first and last residue. The order of the fields is J gene, V gene, clone size, D gene, CDR3 DNA, CDR3 protein. D genes are given only for firm matches. Not every row has a clone size; where given, it reads once, few, many or a size class.

>TRBJ2-5|TRBV10-3|NA|NA
TGTGCCATCAGTGAAGGCTTCCCTCAAGAGACCCAGTACTTC
CAISEGFPQETQYF
>TRBJ2-7|TRBV5-5|NA|TRBD1
TGTGCCAGCAGTTTCGACAGGGGGCGCTACGAGCAGTACTTC
CASSFDRGRYEQYF
>TRBJ1-2|TRBV6-5|NA|TRBD1
TGTGCCAGCCTTCCGCACAGGGGGGCTAACTATGGCTACACCTTC
CASLPHRGANYGYTF
>TRBJ2-2|TRBV4-1|NA|TRBD2
TGCGCCAGCAGCCACCTTGGGCTAGCGGGGGGGCCAGGGACCGGGGAGCTGTTTTTT
CASSHLGLAGGPGTGELFF
>TRBJ1-2|TRBV19|NA|TRBD1
TGTGCCAGTAGTACCCTCCGGACAGGGAGGAATGGCTACACCTTC
CASSTLRTGRNGYTF
>TRBJ2-7|TRBV18|NA|NA
TGTGCCAGCTCCCAAACCGCAGGAAACACCTACGAGCAGTACTTC
CASSQTAGNTYEQYF
>TRBJ1-5|TRBV19|NA|NA
TGTGCCAGTAGTATAGAGTTGTATCAGCCCCAGCATTTT
CASSIELYQPQHF
>TRBJ2-3|TRBV30|NA|NA
TGTGCCTGGAGCAGCACAGATACGCAGTATTTT
CAWSSTDTQYF
>TRBJ1-4|TRBV11-2|NA|NA
TGTGCCAGCAGCTTAGGGCCAAAGGGTTTGGAGAAACTGTTTTTT
CASSLGPKGLEKLFF
>TRBJ1-2|TRBV19|NA|TRBD1
TGTGCCAGTAGTCCAGACAGGGAATATGGCTACACCTTC
CASSPDREYGYTF
>TRBJ2-7|TRBV6-5|NA|TRBD2
TGTGCCAGCAGTAGACTAGCGGACAACGAGCAGTACTTC
CASSRLADNEQYF
>TRBJ1-3|TRBV9|NA|NA
TGTGCCAGCAGCTTGACGGATGCGTCTGGAAACACCATATATTTT
CASSLTDASGNTIYF
>TRBJ2-7|TRBV18|NA|TRBD2
TGTGCCAGCTCACCAAGGCTAGCGGAGGCCTACGAGCAGTACTTC
CASSPRLAEAYEQYF
>TRBJ2-3|TRBV5-4|NA|NA
TGTGCCAGCAGCTTTACAGGGACAGATACGCAGTATTTT
CASSFTGTDTQYF
>TRBJ2-7|TRBV11-2|NA|NA
TGTGCCAGCAGCTTAGTGAGATGGGCTTACCCCTCCTACGAGCAGTACTTC
CASSLVRWAYPSYEQYF
>TRBJ2-1|TRBV10-3|NA|TRBD2
TGTGCCATCAGATCAATAGCGGGATTCAATGAGCAGTTCTTC
CAIRSIAGFNEQFF
>TRBJ1-3|TRBV6-5|NA|NA
TGTGCCAGCAGTTACTCCGGACAAAACTCTGGAAACACCATATATTTT
CASSYSGQNSGNTIYF
>TRBJ2-7|TRBV5-1|NA|NA
TGCGCCAGCAGGAGAGGGCCCTTGGACTTCTCCTCCTACGAGCAGTACTTC
CASRRGPLDFSSYEQYF
>TRBJ2-7|TRBV7-9|NA|NA
TGTGCCAGCAGCTTAGAGGGTAGATACGAGCAGTACTTC
CASSLEGRYEQYF
>TRBJ2-7|TRBV6-5|NA|NA
TGTGCCAGCAGTTATTTAGCAGGGACCTACGAGCAGTACTTC
CASSYLAGTYEQYF
>TRBJ1-2|TRBV6-1|NA|NA
TGTGCCAGCAGTGAAAGGGTCGCGGACACCGCCTTC
CASSERVADTAF
>TRBJ2-1|TRBV5-6|NA|NA
TGTGCCAGCAGCCTCAGGGTGGGGTCCTACAATGAGCAGTTCTTC
CASSLRVGSYNEQFF
>TRBJ2-7|TRBV19|NA|TRBD2
TGTGCCAGTAGGACCGGGACTAGTCTCTACGAGCAGTACTTC
CASRTGTSLYEQYF
>TRBJ2-1|TRBV6-5|NA|NA
TGTGCCAGCAGTCCCGGGACTTATCAGTTCTTC
CASSPGTYQFF
>TRBJ2-3|TRBV19|NA|TRBD1
TGTGCCAGTAGTAAGGACAGGTATACAGATACGCAGTATTTT
CASSKDRYTDTQYF
>TRBJ1-2|TRBV30|NA|NA
TGTGCCTGGAGTGACACGGGGAGGAATGGCTACACCTTC
CAWSDTGRNGYTF
>TRBJ1-2|TRBV6-5|NA|NA
TGTGCCAGCAGTTTTGAACAGGGTCCTTATGGCTACACCTTC
CASSFEQGPYGYTF
>TRBJ2-7|TRBV5-8|NA|TRBD1
TGTGCCAGCAGCTCCCCGGGACAGTTGTTTAGTGCTACCTACGAGCAGTACTTC
CASSSPGQLFSATYEQYF
>TRBJ1-4|TRBV6-5|once|TRBD1
TGTGCCAGCAATCGACAGGGCCCGAATGAAAAACTGTTTTTT
CASNRQGPNEKLFF
>TRBJ2-5|TRBV30|once|NA
TGTGCCTGGAATATAGGTGCTTCTGGTGAGACCCAGTACTTC
CAWNIGASGETQYF
>TRBJ2-3|TRBV4-1|NA|TRBD2
TGCGCCAGCAGCCCTTACCGCGGGGCGGGGGAGTACACAGATACGCAGTATTTT
CASSPYRGAGEYTDTQYF
>TRBJ1-5|TRBV20-1|NA|NA
TGCAGTGCTAGAGCCGGACAGTGGGCACATTTT
CSARAGQWAHF
>TRBJ1-2|TRBV29-1|once|TRBD1
TGCAGCGTTGAAGAGACAGGGCCAACTAACTATGGCTACACCTTC
CSVEETGPTNYGYTF
>TRBJ1-2|TRBV10-3|NA|TRBD1
TGTGCCATCAGCCCGTCCGGGACAGGGAGTAACTATGGCTACACCTTC
CAISPSGTGSNYGYTF
>TRBJ1-5|TRBV5-1|NA|TRBD1
TGCGCCAGCAGCTTGGCTCCAGGGGGCGGAGGCAATCAGCCCCAGCATTTT
CASSLAPGGGGNQPQHF
>TRBJ1-2|TRBV7-6|NA|TRBD1
TGTGCCAGCAGCTTAGGGAGGGGAAGACAGGGCCCGGGGTATGGCTACACCTTC
CASSLGRGRQGPGYGYTF
>TRBJ2-5|TRBV9|NA|NA
TGTGCCAGCAGCGTAGAGGGTACTCAAGAGACCCAGTACTTC
CASSVEGTQETQYF
>TRBJ2-1|TRBV12-5|NA|TRBD2
TGTGCTAGTGGTTTCCCGGATAGCGGGAAAGGGTCCTACAATGAGCAGTTCTTC
CASGFPDSGKGSYNEQFF
>TRBJ1-5|TRBV28|NA|NA
TGTGCCAGCTTAAGGGCAGATCAGCCCCAGCATTTT
CASLRADQPQHF
>TRBJ2-3|TRBV27|NA|TRBD1
TGTGCCAGCAGCGGGGACAGACCCACAGATACGCAGTATTTT
CASSGDRPTDTQYF
>TRBJ1-2|TRBV28|NA|NA
TGTGCCAGCACCCCGGGGGGCTATGGCTACACCTTC
CASTPGGYGYTF
>TRBJ2-7|TRBV6-5|NA|NA
TGTGCCAGCAGTTACTCAGGAAATATGCCTAGCGTCGAGCAGTACTTC
CASSYSGNMPSVEQYF
>TRBJ1-1|TRBV29-1|NA|NA
TGCAGCGGCGGGACAATCGGTGCTGAAGCTTTCTTT
CSGGTIGAEAFF